The source of this T cell receptor beta chain is a study of T cell responses to AZD1222 COVID-19 vaccine. Whole-study findings and limits: The study identified only a handful of AZD1222 recipients as seropositive at baseline. Spike-specific TCR depth and breadth grew after two AZD1222 doses.

About this clone itself: Its antigen remains unknown.

Here immunoSEQ multiplex PCR was the method, and the copy in TCRdb shows in-frame clones only, minus some. The sample records about 110,000 clones, around 94% being singletons. The CDR3 is made up of 14 amino acids. CDR1 is SNHLY, CDR2 FYNNEI, per germline. The ends were cut back, 6 bases at V and 4 bases at J, with 15 bases in the middle. Sequenced here: peripheral blood, sampled on day 0 of AZD1222 vaccination. This sequence originates from an adult in good health. The genes are TRBV2 and TRBJ2-5; tentatively, D is TRBD1 (6 bases). The CDR3 DNA follows: TGTGCCAGCAGGGATCAGGGGTTAGGAGAGACCCAGTACTTC. The encoded protein is CASRDQGLGETQYF.